This record concerns one T cell receptor beta chain sequence. The CDR3 extends over 15 amino acids. With 5 bases clipped from V and 4 bases from J, the junction kept 4 bases outside the gene matches. Germline values: CDR1 SGHNT, CDR2 YENEEA. Profiling relied on immunoSEQ multiplex PCR, and the TCRdb table lists in-frame clones only, not all of them. The sample consists of some 70,000 clones, around nine tenths of them appearing once. This entry belongs to a study of technical replicates of blood from a handful of donors. This chain connects TRBV11-3 to TRBJ2-1; 11 bases match TRBD2. This receptor was taken from a human donor in good health. Some clones in this sample may be carry-over from other donors' samples. The sample was PBMCs. CDR3 in amino acids: CASSLGTSGYNEQFF. In DNA form, the CDR3 reads TGTGCCAGCAGCCTAGGGACTAGCGGTTACAATGAGCAGTTCTTC.